This TCR beta chain was sequenced during a study of siplizumab effects on memory and regulatory T cells. A note on this clone: Antigen unknown.

Notes on the study in general: To unstimulated subsets, only a minor fraction of alloreactive clones could be mapped. Proliferating clones, CD4+ or CD8+, lacked an assignable naive or memory phenotype in roughly 80-97% of cases. Naive T cells apparently outstripped memory cells in diversity and seemed major alloresponse contributors.

Sequencing used immunoSEQ multiplex PCR; TCRdb keeps in-frame clones, though not all of them. Of 95,000 to 100,000 clones listed, about 93% are singletons. The CDR3 runs to 13 residues. V was cut by 5 bases and J by 2 bases, with 7 bases left in between. Per the germline V gene, CDR1 is LNHDA and CDR2 is SQIVND (reference sequence). This chain connects TRBV19 to TRBJ1-3; D is undetermined. The sample consisted of non-Treg CD4+ T cells sorted from blood. The TCR originated in a human donor in good health. The CDR3 loop reads CASSSTTGNTIYF. CDR3 in DNA: TGTGCCAGTAGTTCGACGACTGGAAACACCATATATTTT.